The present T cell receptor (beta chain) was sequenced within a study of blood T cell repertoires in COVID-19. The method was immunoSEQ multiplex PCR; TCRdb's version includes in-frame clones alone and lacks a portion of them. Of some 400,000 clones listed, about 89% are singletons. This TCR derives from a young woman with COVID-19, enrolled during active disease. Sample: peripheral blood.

In DNA, the CDR3 is TGTGCCAGCAGCTTAACTACTAGCGGGATGTGGGAGCAGTACTTC. This translates into CASSLTTSGMWEQYF. V usage is TRBV11-1 and J usage is TRBJ2-7; 10 bases line up with TRBD2. Trimming at V came to 2 bases and at J to 7 bases, leaving 8 bases not matched to a gene. Germline V gene sequence: CDR1 SGHAT, CDR2 FQDESV (reference sequence). This CDR3 is built from 15 residues.